This T cell receptor (beta chain) comes out of a study of T-cell reconstitution after alpha-beta-depleted transplantation in children. Unique molecular identifiers were incorporated during preparation of the TCRbeta library. TCRdb used MiXCR to reprocess the PCR reads, holding one entry per CDR3 protein. The table has some 490,000 distinct CDR3 sequences, 9.5% to 15% seen once. Germline CDR1 DFQATT, CDR2 SNEGSKA (reference sequence). This CDR3 has 16 amino acids. The V segment lost 1 base and the J segment 7 bases; nucleotides outside the gene matches: 6. There are a few counts of this clonotype. The rearrangement uses TRBV20-1 and TRBJ2-1; 14 bases are a match to TRBD2. The sequenced sample was PBMCs from the stem cell graft donor, obtained from the stem cell graft. The sequence was obtained from a human donor who donated a stem cell graft to a child with combined immunodeficiency. Here the CDR3 reads CSARVLWTSGRNEQFF. Here the CDR3 DNA reads TGCAGTGCTAGAGTTCTGTGGACTAGCGGGAGGAATGAGCAGTTCTTC.